This T cell receptor (beta chain) comes out of a study of shared clonotypes between healthy human individuals. On the study more broadly: For every donor, three CD4 naive, three CD4 memory, two CD8 naive and one CD8 memory plates were used.

Findings and caveats of the study: In general, naive subsets displayed greater estimated richness than memory subsets did.

This clone occurred once. Its antigen is currently unknown. A deep-level run was used for the assay. Clones were read by immunoSEQ multiplex PCR, and TCRdb kept only the in-frame ones, dropping some. This sample has approximately 2,200,000 clones, with about 92% found just once. Naive CD8 cells lacked CD45RO, underwent positive selection for CCR7 and left out terminally differentiated effector memory CD45RA+ cells. Recent acute infections and vaccinations were absent in the healthy HIV-negative adult donors. The V gene's germline CDR1 is MNHEY and CDR2 SMNVEV (reference sequence). V was trimmed by 5 bases and J by 0 bases, leaving 11 bases between them. The CDR3 runs 14 residues.

This receptor was identified in a man between 18 and 29 years old in good health. Some clones in this sample may be carry-over from other donors' samples. The source material was naive CD8+ T cells from PBMCs. This rearrangement joins TRBV27 to TRBJ2-7; no clear D gene. The CDR3 DNA reads as TGTGCCAGCAGTCCGTGGGGAAGCTCCTACGAGCAGTACTTC. It codes for CASSPWGSSYEQYF.